This T cell receptor beta chain was recovered during a study of T cells after yellow fever vaccination. The V gene's germline CDR1 is MNHEY and CDR2 SVGEGT. The CDR3 runs to 14 residues. V was cut by 2 bases and J by 7 bases, with 12 bases left in between. This clonotype was seen repeatedly, ten times or more. TCRdb called the 5' RACE reads again in MiXCR, with one record for every CDR3 protein. Of 90,000 to 150,000 distinct CDR3 sequences in the sample, roughly 7.9% were seen once. Sequencing used CD4+ T cells sorted from PBMCs, obtained about 49 days after the first yellow fever vaccination. This sequence originates from a man aged 18-30 years who received the YFV17D yellow fever vaccine. J is TRBJ1-5 and V is TRBV6-2 or TRBV6-3; D gene unclear. CDR3 nucleotides: TGTGCCAGCAGTTACGAGGTCGTACACCAGCCCCAGCATTTT. Translated: CASSYEVVHQPQHF.